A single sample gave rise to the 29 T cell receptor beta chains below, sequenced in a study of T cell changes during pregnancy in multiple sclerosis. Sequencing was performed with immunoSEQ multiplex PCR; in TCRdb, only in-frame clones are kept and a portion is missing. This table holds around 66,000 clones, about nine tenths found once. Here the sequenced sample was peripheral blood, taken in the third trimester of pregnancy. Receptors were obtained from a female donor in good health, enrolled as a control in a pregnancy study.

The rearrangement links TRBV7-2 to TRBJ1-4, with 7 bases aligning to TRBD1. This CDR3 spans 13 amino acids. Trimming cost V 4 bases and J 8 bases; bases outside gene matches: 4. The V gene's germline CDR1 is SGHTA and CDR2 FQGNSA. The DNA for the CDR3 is TGTGCCAGCAGCTGGGACAGACAGGAAAAACTGTTTTTT. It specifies CASSWDRQEKLFF. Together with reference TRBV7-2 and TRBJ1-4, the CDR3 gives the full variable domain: GAGVSQSPSNKVTEKGKDVELRCDPISGHTALYWYRQSLGQGLEFLIYFQGNSAPDKSGLPSDRFSAERTGGSVSTLTIQRTQQEDSAVYLCASSWDRQEKLFFGSGTQLSVL.

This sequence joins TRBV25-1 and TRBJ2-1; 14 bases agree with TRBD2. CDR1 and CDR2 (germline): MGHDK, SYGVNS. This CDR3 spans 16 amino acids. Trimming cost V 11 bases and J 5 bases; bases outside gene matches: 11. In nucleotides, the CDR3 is TGTGCCGCCCAGACTAGCGGGAGGGAAAATAACAATGAGCAGTTCTTC. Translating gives CAAQTSGRENNNEQFF.

The CDR3 reads CASSLAPTRGYEQYF. CDR3 coding DNA: TGTGCCAGCAGCTTAGCGCCGACAAGGGGGTACGAGCAGTACTTC. The chain uses TRBV7-6 and TRBJ2-7; a weak D match, TRBD1 (6 bases). The V gene lost 0 bases and the J gene lost 4 bases, with 13 bases spanning the gap. CDR3 length equals 15 residues. Germline-derived CDR1 and CDR2 are SGHVS and FNYEAQ.

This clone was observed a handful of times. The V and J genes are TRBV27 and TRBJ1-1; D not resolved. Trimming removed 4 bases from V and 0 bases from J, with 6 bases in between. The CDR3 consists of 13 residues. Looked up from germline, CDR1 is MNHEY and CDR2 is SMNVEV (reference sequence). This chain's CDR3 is CASSSNLNTEAFF. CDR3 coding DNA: TGTGCCAGCAGTTCGAACTTGAACACTGAAGCTTTCTTT.

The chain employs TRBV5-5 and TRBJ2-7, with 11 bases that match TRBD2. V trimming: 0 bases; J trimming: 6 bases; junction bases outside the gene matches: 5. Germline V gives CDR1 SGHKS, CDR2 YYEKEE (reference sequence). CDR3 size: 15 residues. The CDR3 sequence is CASSLVELAGVEQYF. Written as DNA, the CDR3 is TGTGCCAGCAGCTTGGTGGAACTAGCGGGAGTCGAGCAGTACTTC.

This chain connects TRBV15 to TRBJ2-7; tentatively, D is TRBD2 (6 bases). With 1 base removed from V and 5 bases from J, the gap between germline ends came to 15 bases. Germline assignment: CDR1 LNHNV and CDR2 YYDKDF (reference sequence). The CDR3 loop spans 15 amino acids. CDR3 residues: CATSRGDREIDEQYF. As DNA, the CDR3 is TGTGCCACCAGCAGAGGGGATCGGGAGATCGACGAGCAGTACTTC.

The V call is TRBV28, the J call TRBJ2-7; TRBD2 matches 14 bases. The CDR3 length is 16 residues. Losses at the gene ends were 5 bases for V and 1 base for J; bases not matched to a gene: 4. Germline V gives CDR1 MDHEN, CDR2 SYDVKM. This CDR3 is CASSLGTSGGSYEQYF. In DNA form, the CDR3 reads TGTGCCAGCAGTCTGGGGACTAGCGGGGGATCCTACGAGCAGTACTTC. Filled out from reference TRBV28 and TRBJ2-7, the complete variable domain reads DVKVTQSSRYLVKRTGEKVFLECVQDMDHENMFWYRQDPGLGLRLIYFSYDVKMKEKGDIPEGYSVSREKKERFSLILESASTNQTSMYLCASSLGTSGGSYEQYFGPGTRLTVT.

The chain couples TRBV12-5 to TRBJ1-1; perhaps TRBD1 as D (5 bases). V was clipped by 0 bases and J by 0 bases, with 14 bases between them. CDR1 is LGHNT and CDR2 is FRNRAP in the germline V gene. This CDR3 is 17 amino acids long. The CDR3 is CASGLVGRGSMNTEAFF. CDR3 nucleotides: TGTGCTAGTGGTTTGGTTGGCCGGGGGAGCATGAACACTGAAGCTTTCTTT.

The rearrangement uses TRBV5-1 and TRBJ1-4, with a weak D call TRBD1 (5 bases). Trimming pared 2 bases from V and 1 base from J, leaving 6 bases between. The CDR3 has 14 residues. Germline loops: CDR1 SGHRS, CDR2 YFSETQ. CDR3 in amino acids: CASSFQGTNEKLFF. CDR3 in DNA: TGCGCCAGCAGCTTCCAGGGAACTAATGAAAAACTGTTTTTT.

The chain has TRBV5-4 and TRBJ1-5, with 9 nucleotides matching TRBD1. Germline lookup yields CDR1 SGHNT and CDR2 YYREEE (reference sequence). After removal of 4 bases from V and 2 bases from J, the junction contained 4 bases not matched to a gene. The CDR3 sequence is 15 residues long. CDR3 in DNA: TGTGCCAGCAGCGTACAGGGGGCGCGCAATCAGCCCCAGCATTTT. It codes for CASSVQGARNQPQHF.

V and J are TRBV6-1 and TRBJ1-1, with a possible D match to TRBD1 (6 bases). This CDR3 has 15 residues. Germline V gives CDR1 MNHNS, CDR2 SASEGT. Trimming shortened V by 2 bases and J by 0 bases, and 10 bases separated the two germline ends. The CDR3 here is CASSEWRTVNTEAFF. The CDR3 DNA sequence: TGTGCCAGCAGTGAATGGAGGACAGTGAACACTGAAGCTTTCTTT.

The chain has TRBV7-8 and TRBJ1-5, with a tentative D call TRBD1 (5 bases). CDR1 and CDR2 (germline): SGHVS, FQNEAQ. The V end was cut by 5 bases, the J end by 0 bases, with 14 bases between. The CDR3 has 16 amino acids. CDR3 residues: CASSPPRVNSNQPQHF. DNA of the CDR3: TGTGCCAGCAGCCCCCCCAGGGTAAATAGCAATCAGCCCCAGCATTTT.

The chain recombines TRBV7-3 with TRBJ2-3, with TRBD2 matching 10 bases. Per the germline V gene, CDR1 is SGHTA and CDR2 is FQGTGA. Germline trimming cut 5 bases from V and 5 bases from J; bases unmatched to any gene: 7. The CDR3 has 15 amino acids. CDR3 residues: CASSLSGGEIDTQYF. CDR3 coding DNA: TGTGCCAGCAGCCTCAGCGGGGGGGAAATAGATACGCAGTATTTT.

CDR3 in DNA: TGTGCCAGCAGCTCAGCGAGGGTCGGGGAGCTGTTTTTT. It specifies CASSSARVGELFF. The chain employs TRBV11-1 and TRBJ2-2, with D possibly matching TRBD2 (5 bases). Germline CDR1 and CDR2: SGHAT and FQDESV (reference sequence). V was pared by 4 bases and J by 7 bases, with 10 bases between. The CDR3 is made up of 13 amino acids.

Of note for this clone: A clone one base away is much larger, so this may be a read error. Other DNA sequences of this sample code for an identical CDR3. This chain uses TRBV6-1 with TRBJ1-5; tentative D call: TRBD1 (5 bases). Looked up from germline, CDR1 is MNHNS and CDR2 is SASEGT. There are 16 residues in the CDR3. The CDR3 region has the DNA TGTGCCAGCAGTGAAGTTTTGGGGGGGACGGGCCAGCCCCAACATTTT. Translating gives CASSEVLGGTGQPQHF.

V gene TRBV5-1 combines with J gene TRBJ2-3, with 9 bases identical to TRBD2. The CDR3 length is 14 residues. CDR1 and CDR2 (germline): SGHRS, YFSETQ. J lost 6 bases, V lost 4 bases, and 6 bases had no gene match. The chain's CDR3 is CASSVATSGDTQYF. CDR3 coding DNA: TGCGCCAGCAGCGTCGCGACTAGCGGCGATACGCAGTATTTT. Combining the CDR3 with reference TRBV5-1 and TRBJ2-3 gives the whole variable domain KAGVTQTPRYLIKTRGQQVTLSCSPISGHRSVSWYQQTPGQGLQFLFEYFSETQRNKGNFPGRFSGRQFSNSRSEMNVSTLELGDSALYLCASSVATSGDTQYFGPGTRLTVL.

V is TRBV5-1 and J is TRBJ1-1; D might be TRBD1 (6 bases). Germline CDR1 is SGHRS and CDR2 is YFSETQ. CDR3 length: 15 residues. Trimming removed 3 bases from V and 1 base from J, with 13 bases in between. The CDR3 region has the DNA TGCGCCAGCAGCTCAGAAGGGACAACGAACACTGAAGCTTTCTTT. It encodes CASSSEGTTNTEAFF.

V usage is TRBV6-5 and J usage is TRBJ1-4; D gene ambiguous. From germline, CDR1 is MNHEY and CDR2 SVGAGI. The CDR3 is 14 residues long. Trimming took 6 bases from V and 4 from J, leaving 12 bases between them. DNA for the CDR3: TGTGCCAGCAGGCAGTTCGGGAGTAATGAAAAACTGTTTTTT. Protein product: CASRQFGSNEKLFF.

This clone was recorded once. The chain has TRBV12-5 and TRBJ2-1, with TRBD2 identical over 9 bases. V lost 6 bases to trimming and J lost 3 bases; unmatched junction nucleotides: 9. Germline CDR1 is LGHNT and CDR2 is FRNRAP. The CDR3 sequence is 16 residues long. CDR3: CASGRPWRGGYNEQFF. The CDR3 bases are TGTGCTAGTGGCCGCCCTTGGCGGGGGGGCTACAATGAGCAGTTCTTC.

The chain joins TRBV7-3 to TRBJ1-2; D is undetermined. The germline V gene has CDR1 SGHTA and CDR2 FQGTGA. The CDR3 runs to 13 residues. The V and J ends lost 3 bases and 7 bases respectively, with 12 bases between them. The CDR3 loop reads CASSFTWEGGYTF. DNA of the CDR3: TGTGCCAGCAGCTTCACCTGGGAGGGTGGCTACACCTTC.

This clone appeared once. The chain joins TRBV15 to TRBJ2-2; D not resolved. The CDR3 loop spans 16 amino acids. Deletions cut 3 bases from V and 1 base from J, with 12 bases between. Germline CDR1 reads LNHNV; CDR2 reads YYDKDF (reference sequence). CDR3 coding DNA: TGTGCCACCAGCAGTTGGGTAACGGGGAACACCGGGGAGCTGTTTTTT. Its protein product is CATSSWVTGNTGELFF.

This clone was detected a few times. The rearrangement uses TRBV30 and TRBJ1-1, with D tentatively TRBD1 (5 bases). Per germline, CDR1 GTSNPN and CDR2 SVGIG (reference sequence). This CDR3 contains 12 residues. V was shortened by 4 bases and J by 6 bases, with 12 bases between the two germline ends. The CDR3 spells CAWNPGGAEAFF. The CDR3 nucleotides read TGTGCCTGGAACCCCGGGGGGGCTGAAGCTTTCTTT.

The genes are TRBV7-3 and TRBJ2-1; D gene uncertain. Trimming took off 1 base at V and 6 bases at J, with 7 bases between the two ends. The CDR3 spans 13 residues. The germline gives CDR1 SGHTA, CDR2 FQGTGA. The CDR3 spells CASSLRAINEQFF. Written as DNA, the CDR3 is TGTGCCAGCAGCTTAAGGGCAATCAATGAGCAGTTCTTC.

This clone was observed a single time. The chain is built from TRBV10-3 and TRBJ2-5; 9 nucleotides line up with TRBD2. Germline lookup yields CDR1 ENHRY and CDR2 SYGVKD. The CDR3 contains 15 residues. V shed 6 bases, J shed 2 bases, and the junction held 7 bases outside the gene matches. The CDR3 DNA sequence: TGTGCCATCAGCTGGGGACTAGCCCTTCAAGAGACCCAGTACTTC. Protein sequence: CAISWGLALQETQYF.

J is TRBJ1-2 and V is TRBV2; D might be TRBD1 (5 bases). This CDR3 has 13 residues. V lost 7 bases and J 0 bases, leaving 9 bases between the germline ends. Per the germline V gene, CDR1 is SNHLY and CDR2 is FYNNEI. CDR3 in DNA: TGTGCCAGCATGGGCAGGGCTAACTATGGCTACACCTTC. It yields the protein CASMGRANYGYTF.

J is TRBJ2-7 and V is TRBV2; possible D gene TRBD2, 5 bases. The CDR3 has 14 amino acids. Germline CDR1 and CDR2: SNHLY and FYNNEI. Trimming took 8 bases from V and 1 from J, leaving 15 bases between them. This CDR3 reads CASLRLLVSYEQYF. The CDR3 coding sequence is TGTGCCAGCTTGCGCTTACTAGTTTCCTACGAGCAGTACTTC.

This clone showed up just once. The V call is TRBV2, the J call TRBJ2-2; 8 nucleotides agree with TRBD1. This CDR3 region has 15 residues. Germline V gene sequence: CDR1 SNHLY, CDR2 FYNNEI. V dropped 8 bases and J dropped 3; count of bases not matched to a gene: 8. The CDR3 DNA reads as TGTGCCAGCCGGGCGACAGGGGTGGACACCGGGGAGCTGTTTTTT. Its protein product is CASRATGVDTGELFF. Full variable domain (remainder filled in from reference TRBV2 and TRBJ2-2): EPEVTQTPSHQVTQMGQEVILRCVPISNHLYFYWYRQILGQKVEFLVSFYNNEISEKSEIFDDQFSVERPDGSNFTLKIRSTKLEDSAMYFCASRATGVDTGELFFGEGSRLTVL.

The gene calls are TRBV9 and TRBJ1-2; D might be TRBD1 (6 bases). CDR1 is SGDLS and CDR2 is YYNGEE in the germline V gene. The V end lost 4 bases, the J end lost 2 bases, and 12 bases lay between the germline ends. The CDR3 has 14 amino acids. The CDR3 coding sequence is TGTGCCAGCAGCCCCGGACAGCTAAACTATGGCTACACCTTC. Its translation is CASSPGQLNYGYTF.

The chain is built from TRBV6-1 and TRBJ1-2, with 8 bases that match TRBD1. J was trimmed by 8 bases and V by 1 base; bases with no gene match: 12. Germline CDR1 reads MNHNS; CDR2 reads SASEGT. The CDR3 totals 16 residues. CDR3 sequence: CASSEGPPDRVGGYTF. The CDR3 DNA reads TGTGCCAGCAGTGAAGGACCCCCGGACAGGGTAGGCGGCTACACCTTC.